Included here is one T cell receptor beta chain sequence, with context. As yet, its antigen is unknown. These data belong to a study of early T cells in non-severe SARS-CoV-2 infection. Study outcomes and limitations: Sequences matched to VDJdb favored anti-spike CD8 responses, while private and CD4 specificities were missed.

A single record per CDR3 protein comes from TCRdb applying MiXCR to the 5' RACE reads. The sample has 55,000 to 65,000 distinct CDR3 sequences, around 16% seen once. V gave up 7 bases and J gave up 1 base, with 16 bases separating them. Germline assignment: CDR1 MDHEN and CDR2 SYDVKM. The CDR3 length is 15 residues. This clonotype was obtained from an adult who was a healthcare worker with PCR-confirmed SARS-CoV-2 infection or an uninfected control (not recorded which). Sequenced here: whole blood, sampled at baseline. V gene TRBV28 combines with J gene TRBJ1-1; D is undetermined. The CDR3 is CASNPGGTTNTEAFF. The CDR3, as DNA: TGTGCCAGCAACCCGGGTGGAACAACGAACACTGAAGCTTTCTTT.